These T cell receptor beta chains were read from a single sample in a study of cytomegalovirus exposure and HLA in healthy donors. Libraries were prepared by immunoSEQ multiplex PCR; TCRdb keeps only in-frame clonotypes and omits some of them. This repertoire shows about 130,000 clones, roughly 87% found once; its top ten account for 0.95% to 1.5%. Sequencing input: PBMCs. Receptors were obtained from a woman aged 18-35 years in good health and CMV-seronegative. CDR3s include the opening cysteine and the closing phenylalanine or tryptophan. The D gene is left open where the match is weak.

v_gene	d_gene	len	j_gene	CDR3aa
TRBV19	NA	14	TRBJ2-3	CASSRGGAIDTQYF
TRBV18	NA	16	TRBJ2-2	CASSLGANANTGELFF
TRBV5-1	TRBD1	15	TRBJ2-7	CASSGSQGEGDEQYF
TRBV2	NA	11	TRBJ1-1	CASSPFTEAFF
TRBV6-6	TRBD2	13	TRBJ2-3	CASGRGGTDTQYF
TRBV9	NA	15	TRBJ2-1	CASSVTSGGRDEQFF
TRBV2	NA	14	TRBJ1-3	CASLLDNSGNTIYF
TRBV7-9	TRBD1	13	TRBJ2-7	CASNRGQGGEQYF
TRBV6-6	NA	15	TRBJ1-6	CASRIQQAYNSPLHF
TRBV2	NA	14	TRBJ1-5	CASVLEGAGQPQHF
TRBV6-1	TRBD2	15	TRBJ2-2	CASSETSGVAGELFF
TRBV6-6	TRBD2	16	TRBJ2-7	CASSTLRLAADYEQYF
TRBV10-2	TRBD2	16	TRBJ2-7	CASTGLAGGPGGEQYF
TRBV7-3	NA	16	TRBJ2-5	CARTPPCQGDMGAQYF
TRBV11-2	NA	13	TRBJ1-4	CASSRQVLEKLFF
TRBV18	NA	15	TRBJ1-4	CASSPLAGRTEKLFF
TRBV2	NA	16	TRBJ1-4	CASKIEESATNEKLFF
TRBV5-1	NA	13	TRBJ2-2	CASSLRENGELFF
TRBV2	NA	16	TRBJ2-7	CASSDLQGLLSYEQYF
TRBV5-6	NA	14	TRBJ1-1	CASRRRGFYTEAFF
TRBV12-5	TRBD1	16	TRBJ2-3	CASGSPDRGTRDTQYF
TRBV10-3	NA	14	TRBJ1-1	CAISEGMGRGEAFF
TRBV5-1	NA	12	TRBJ1-3	CASSFEGGTIYF
TRBV28	TRBD1	15	TRBJ1-4	CASSGGQGRYEKLFF
TRBV2	NA	12	TRBJ2-7	CASSVATYEQYF
TRBV4-2	NA	16	TRBJ1-3	CASSPYLTDSGNTIYF
TRBV27	NA	14	TRBJ1-2	CASLPAAGGYGYTF
TRBV19	TRBD1	15	TRBJ1-1	CASSIIDAGGTEAFF
TRBV9	TRBD1	18	TRBJ1-2	CASSASSDRGPPNYGYTF
TRBV11-2	TRBD2	15	TRBJ2-1	CASTLGLAGGDRRFF
TRBV10-2	NA	15	TRBJ1-1	CASRGPGGSYTEAFF
TRBV2	NA	14	TRBJ1-1	CASRPAVRATEAFF
TRBV5-1	NA	14	TRBJ1-2	CASTFPGTSNGYTF
TRBV5-1	NA	13	TRBJ2-1	CASSLRLSGEQFF
TRBV7-6	TRBD1	14	TRBJ1-2	CASSRDRANYGYTF
TRBV27	TRBD2	16	TRBJ2-2	CASRVGLVDLVGELFF
TRBV7-8	NA	14	TRBJ2-1	CASSLASPSREQFF
TRBV10-3	NA	13	TRBJ1-5	CASAPQGFQPQHF
TRBV7-3	TRBD2	16	TRBJ2-6	CASRSGRGSGANVLTF
TRBV19	TRBD1	16	TRBJ1-2	CASSTAMGQPSYGYTF
TRBV5-1	TRBD1	15	TRBJ2-1	CASSFSTGVRDEQFF